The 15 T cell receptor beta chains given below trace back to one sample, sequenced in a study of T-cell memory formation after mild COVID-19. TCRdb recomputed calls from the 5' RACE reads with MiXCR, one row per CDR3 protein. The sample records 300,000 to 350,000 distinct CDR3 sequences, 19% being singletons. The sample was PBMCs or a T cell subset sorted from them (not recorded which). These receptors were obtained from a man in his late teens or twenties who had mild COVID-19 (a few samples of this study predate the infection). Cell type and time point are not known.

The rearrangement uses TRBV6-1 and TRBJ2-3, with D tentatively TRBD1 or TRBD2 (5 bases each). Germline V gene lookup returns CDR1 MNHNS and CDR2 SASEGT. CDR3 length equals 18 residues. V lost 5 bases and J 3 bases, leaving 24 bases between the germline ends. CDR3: CASSWAVGAGAGTDTQYF. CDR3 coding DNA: TGTGCCAGCAGTTGGGCAGTCGGTGCGGGCGCAGGGACAGATACGCAGTATTTT.

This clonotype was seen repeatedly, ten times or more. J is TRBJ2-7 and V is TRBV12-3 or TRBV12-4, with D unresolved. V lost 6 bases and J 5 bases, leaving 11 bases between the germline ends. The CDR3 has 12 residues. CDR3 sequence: CASSSRRNEQYV. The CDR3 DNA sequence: TGTGCCAGCAGCTCGCGGCGGAACGAGCAGTACGTC.

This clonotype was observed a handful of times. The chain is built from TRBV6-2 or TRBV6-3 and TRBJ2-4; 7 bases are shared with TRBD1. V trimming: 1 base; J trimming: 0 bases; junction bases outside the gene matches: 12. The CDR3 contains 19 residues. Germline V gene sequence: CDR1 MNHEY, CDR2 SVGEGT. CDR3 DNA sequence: TGTGCCAGCAGTTACTTACCGGGACAGAATACTCTAGCCAAAAACATTCAGTACTTC. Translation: CASSYLPGQNTLAKNIQYF.

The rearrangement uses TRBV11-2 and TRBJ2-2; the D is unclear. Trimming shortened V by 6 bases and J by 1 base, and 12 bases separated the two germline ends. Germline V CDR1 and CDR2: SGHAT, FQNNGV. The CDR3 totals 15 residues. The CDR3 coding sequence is TGTGCCAGCAGACCGACCCGATGGAACACCGGGGAGCTGTTTTTT. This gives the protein CASRPTRWNTGELFF.

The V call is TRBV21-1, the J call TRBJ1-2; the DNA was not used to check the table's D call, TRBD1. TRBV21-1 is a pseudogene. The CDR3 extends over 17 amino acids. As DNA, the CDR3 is TGTGCCAGCAGCAATGGGCCAACGACAGGGCCTAACTATGGCTACACCTTC. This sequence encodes CASSNGPTTGPNYGYTF.

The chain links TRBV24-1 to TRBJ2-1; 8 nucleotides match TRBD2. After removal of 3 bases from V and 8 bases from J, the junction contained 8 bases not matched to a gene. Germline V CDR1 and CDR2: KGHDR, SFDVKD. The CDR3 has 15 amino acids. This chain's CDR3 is CATSDARGGLDEQFF. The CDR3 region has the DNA TGTGCCACCAGTGATGCACGCGGGGGGCTCGATGAGCAGTTCTTC.

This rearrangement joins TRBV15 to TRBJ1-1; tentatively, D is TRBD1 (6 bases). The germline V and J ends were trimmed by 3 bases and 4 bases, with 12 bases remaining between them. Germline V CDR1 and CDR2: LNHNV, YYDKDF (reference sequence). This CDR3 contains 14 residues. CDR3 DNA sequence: TGTGCCACCAGCAGGGACAGCGTAACCACTGAAGCTTTCTTT. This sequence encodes CATSRDSVTTEAFF.

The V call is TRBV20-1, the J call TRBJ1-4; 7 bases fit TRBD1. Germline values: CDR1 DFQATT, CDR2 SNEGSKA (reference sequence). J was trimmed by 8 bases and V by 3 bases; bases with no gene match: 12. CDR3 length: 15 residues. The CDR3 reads CSASNPGQTGEKLFF. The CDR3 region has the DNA TGCAGTGCTAGCAATCCGGGACAGACGGGGGAAAAACTGTTTTTT.

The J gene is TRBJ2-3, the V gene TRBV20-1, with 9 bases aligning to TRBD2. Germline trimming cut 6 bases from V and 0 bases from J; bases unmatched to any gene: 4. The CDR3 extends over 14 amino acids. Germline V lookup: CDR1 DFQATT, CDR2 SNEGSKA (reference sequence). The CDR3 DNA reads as TGCAGTGCCCTAGCGGGGCCTAGCACAGATACGCAGTATTTT. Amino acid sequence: CSALAGPSTDTQYF.

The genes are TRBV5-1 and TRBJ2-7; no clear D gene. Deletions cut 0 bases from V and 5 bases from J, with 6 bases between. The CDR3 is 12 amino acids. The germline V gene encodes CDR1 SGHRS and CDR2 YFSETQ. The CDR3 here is CASSLVLDEQYF. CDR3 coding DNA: TGCGCCAGCAGCTTGGTACTGGACGAGCAGTACTTC.

CDR3 residues: CSASNSGNTIYF. Written as DNA, the CDR3 is TGCAGTGCTAGTAACTCCGGAAACACCATATATTTT. V gene TRBV20-1 combines with J gene TRBJ1-3, with unresolved D. CDR3 length: 12 amino acids. Trimming took off 3 bases at V and 4 bases at J, with 7 bases between the two ends. CDR1 is DFQATT, CDR2 SNEGSKA, per germline (reference sequence).

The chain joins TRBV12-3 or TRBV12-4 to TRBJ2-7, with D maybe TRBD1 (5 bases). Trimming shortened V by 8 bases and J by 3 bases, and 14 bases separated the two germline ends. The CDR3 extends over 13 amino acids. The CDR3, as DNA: TGTGCCAGCTCCGACGCAGGGATCTACGAGCAGTACTTC. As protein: CASSDAGIYEQYF.

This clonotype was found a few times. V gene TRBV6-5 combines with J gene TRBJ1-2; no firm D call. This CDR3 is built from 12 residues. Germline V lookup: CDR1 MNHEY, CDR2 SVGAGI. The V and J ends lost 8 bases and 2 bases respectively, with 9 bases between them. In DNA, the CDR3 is TGTGCCAGCCGGCAGGCCAACTATGGCTACACCTTC. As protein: CASRQANYGYTF.

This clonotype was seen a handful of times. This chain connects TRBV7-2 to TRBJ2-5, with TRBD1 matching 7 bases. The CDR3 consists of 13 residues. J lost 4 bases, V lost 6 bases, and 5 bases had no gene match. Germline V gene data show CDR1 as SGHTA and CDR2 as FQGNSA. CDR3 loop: CASRYDRVETQYF. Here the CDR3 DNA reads TGTGCCAGCAGATATGACAGGGTAGAGACCCAGTACTTC.

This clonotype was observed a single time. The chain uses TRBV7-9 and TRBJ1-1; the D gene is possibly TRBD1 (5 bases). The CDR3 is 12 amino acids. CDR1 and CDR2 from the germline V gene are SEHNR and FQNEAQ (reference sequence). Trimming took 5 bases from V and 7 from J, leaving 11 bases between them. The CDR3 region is CASSLGGLEAFF. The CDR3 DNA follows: TGTGCCAGCAGCCTCGGGGGTCTTGAAGCTTTCTTT.